This record covers a single T cell receptor (beta chain). Its antigen is still unknown. The data were taken from a study of CD8+ T cells in alopecia areata. Regarding the study as a whole: Tissue-resident alphabeta T cells belonging to normal skin likewise get sequenced within scalp specimens. Lesional scalp, notably in alopecia totalis/universalis, had clonality above that of normal scalp. With patients, TCR sharing proved less clear than in mice, a difference possibly related to HLA.

cDNA serving as the sequencing template came from extracted, reverse transcribed RNA. The table came from immunoSEQ multiplex PCR; TCRdb's copy has only in-frame clones and leaves some out. The data hold 98,000 or so clones, with 59% observed a single time. The germline CDR1 and CDR2 sequences are MGHDK and SYGVNS. With V trimmed by 3 bases and J by 2 bases, 12 bases remained unmatched. The CDR3 is made up of 17 amino acids. The sample was CD8+ T cells sorted from blood. The V call is TRBV25-1, the J call TRBJ2-7; TRBD1 aligns across 8 bases. The source of this sequence is a human donor in good health. Here the CDR3 DNA reads TGTGCCAGCAGTGATCCCCCCGAGACAGGGGATCCCTACGAGCAGTACTTC. The encoded protein is CASSDPPETGDPYEQYF.